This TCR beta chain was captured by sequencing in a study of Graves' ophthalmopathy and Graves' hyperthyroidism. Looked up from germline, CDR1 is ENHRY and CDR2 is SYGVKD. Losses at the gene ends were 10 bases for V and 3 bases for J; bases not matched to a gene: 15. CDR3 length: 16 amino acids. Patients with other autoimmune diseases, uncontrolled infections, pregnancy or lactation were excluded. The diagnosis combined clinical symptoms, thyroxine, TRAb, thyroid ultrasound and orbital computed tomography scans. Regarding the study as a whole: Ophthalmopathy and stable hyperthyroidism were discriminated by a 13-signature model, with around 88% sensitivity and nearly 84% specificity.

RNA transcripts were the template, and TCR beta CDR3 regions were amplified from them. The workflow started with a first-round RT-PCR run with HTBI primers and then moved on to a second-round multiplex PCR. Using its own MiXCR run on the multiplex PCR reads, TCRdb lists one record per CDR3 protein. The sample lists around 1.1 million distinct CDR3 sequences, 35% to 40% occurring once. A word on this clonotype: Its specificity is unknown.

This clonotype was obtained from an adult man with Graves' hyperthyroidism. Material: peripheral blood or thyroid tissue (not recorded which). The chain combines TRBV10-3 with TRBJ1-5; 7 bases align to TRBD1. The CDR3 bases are TGTGCCACCAACTCAGGGGAAGACAGGGTCAATCAGCCCCAGCATTTT. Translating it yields CATNSGEDRVNQPQHF.